This T cell receptor (beta chain) was retrieved from a study of cytomegalovirus exposure and HLA in healthy donors. The V gene end was trimmed by 2 bases and the J gene end by 9 bases; junction bases not matched to a gene: 10. CDR3 length: 16 residues. The germline gives CDR1 SEHNR, CDR2 FQNEAQ (reference sequence). Study observations and caveats: Among TCR sequences, most were rare, though some public TCRs appeared in many donors. In vitro confirmation showed a few CMV-associated chains to be CMV antigen specific. There were 160 or so TCR beta chains listed as cytomegalovirus-associated.

Clones were sequenced by immunoSEQ multiplex PCR, and TCRdb holds only the in-frame ones, with some missing. In the table there are approximately 97,000 clones, over 85% of which are singletons. Concerning this clone itself: Its antigen is as yet unknown.

The sequenced sample was PBMCs. V is TRBV7-9 and J is TRBJ2-1; 10 nucleotides match TRBD2. The TCR comes from a woman aged 18-29 years in good health and CMV-seronegative. The CDR3 reads CASSLYTGTSVTEQFF. The DNA for the CDR3 is TGTGCCAGCAGCTTATACACCGGGACTAGCGTTACTGAGCAGTTCTTC.